The 22 T cell receptor beta chains presented below share a single source sample, sequenced in a study of shared clonotypes between healthy human individuals. Sequencing used immunoSEQ multiplex PCR; TCRdb keeps in-frame clones, though not all of them. The sample has millions of clones, more than 90% seen once. The specimen was naive CD4+ T cells sorted from blood. Subset of the sample: CD45RA+ positively selected. These receptors all stem from a man younger than 30 in good health.

The chain combines TRBV7-2 with TRBJ2-7; D is possibly TRBD2 (6 bases). CDR1 SGHTA and CDR2 FQGNSA come from the germline V gene. The CDR3 contains 15 residues. Trimming cost V 0 bases and J 0 bases, with 9 bases left between them. CDR3 residues: CASSLAGDFSYEQYF. For the CDR3, the DNA is TGTGCCAGCAGCTTAGCCGGGGACTTCTCCTACGAGCAGTACTTC.

V gene TRBV2 combines with J gene TRBJ2-7; D perhaps matches TRBD2 (5 bases). Germline CDR1 is SNHLY and CDR2 is FYNNEI. Trimming removed 6 bases from V and 3 bases from J, with 9 bases in between. CDR3 length equals 12 residues. The CDR3 loop reads CASSRDGYEQYF. DNA for the CDR3: TGTGCCAGCAGCCGGGATGGCTACGAGCAGTACTTC.

Remarks on this clone: The same CDR3 also results from other DNA sequences found in this sample. The chain combines TRBV11-2 with TRBJ2-7; D is uncertain. This CDR3 has 13 amino acids. The germline V gene encodes CDR1 SGHAT and CDR2 FQNNGV. Trimming removed 0 bases from V and 6 bases from J, with 9 bases in between. CDR3 protein: CASSLDSLGEQYF. The DNA for the CDR3 is TGTGCCAGCAGCTTAGATTCCCTCGGCGAGCAGTACTTC.

Note on this clone: At one end, the junction sequence differs from germline, possibly due to a read error. This chain joins TRBV11-2 and TRBJ1-5; D is unresolved. In germline, CDR1 is SGHAT, CDR2 FQNNGV. The CDR3 length is 13 residues. The CDR3 is CVSSLVIDQPQHF. Written as DNA, the CDR3 is TGTGTCAGCAGCTTAGTAATCGACCAGCCCCAGCATTTT.

The chain links TRBV5-1 to TRBJ2-3, with 10 positions matching TRBD2. V shed 0 bases and J 2 bases; nucleotides not matched to a gene: 3. This CDR3 contains 16 residues. In germline, CDR1 is SGHRS, CDR2 YFSETQ. CDR3 bases: TGCGCCAGCAGCTTGGATGGACTAGCGGTCACAGATACGCAGTATTTT. Protein sequence: CASSLDGLAVTDTQYF. Using reference TRBV5-1 and TRBJ2-3 for the parts outside the CDR3, the full variable domain is KAGVTQTPRYLIKTRGQQVTLSCSPISGHRSVSWYQQTPGQGLQFLFEYFSETQRNKGNFPGRFSGRQFSNSRSEMNVSTLELGDSALYLCASSLDGLAVTDTQYFGPGTRLTVL.

Only one count was recorded for this clone. The chain recombines TRBV5-1 with TRBJ1-1; D not resolved. Germline V lookup: CDR1 SGHRS, CDR2 YFSETQ. This CDR3 has 14 amino acids. V was pared by 5 bases and J by 6 bases, with 17 bases between. This CDR3 is CASRPDPTSAEAFF. The CDR3 nucleotides read TGCGCCAGCAGACCAGACCCGACCAGCGCTGAAGCTTTCTTT.

This sequence joins TRBV28 and TRBJ1-2; D is possibly TRBD1 (5 bases). From germline, CDR1 is MDHEN and CDR2 SYDVKM. The CDR3 consists of 14 residues. V lost 9 bases and J 8 bases, leaving 22 bases between the germline ends. CDR3 nucleotides: TGTGCCAGTGGTGGGGGAAAGGGCCTGGGCGGCTACACCTTC. Translating it yields CASGGGKGLGGYTF.

This chain links TRBV5-1 with TRBJ2-3, with D tentatively TRBD1 (6 bases). Per the germline V gene, CDR1 is SGHRS and CDR2 is YFSETQ. The CDR3 has 12 amino acids. V was shortened by 1 base and J by 14 bases, with 14 bases between the two germline ends. The CDR3 bases are TGCGCCAGCAGCTTGTCAGGGGATGGGCGGTATTTT. Residues: CASSLSGDGRYF.

The chain is built from TRBV11-3 and TRBJ2-1; 15 nucleotides agree with TRBD2. The V gene end was trimmed by 5 bases and the J gene end by 7 bases; junction bases not matched to a gene: 9. This CDR3 contains 17 residues. Per the germline V gene, CDR1 is SGHNT and CDR2 is YENEEA. CDR3 sequence (DNA): TGTGCCAGCAGCCCTGGACTAGCGGGAGGGCAGAAGAATGAGCAGTTCTTC. Protein product: CASSPGLAGGQKNEQFF.

This clone was observed a single time. The chain couples TRBV6-5 to TRBJ1-1; maybe TRBD1 (5 bases). Trimming took off 4 bases at V and 2 bases at J, with 8 bases between the two ends. Germline V gives CDR1 MNHEY, CDR2 SVGAGI. This CDR3 region has 13 residues. In nucleotides, the CDR3 is TGTGCCAGCAGTTTGTGGGACAACACTGAAGCTTTCTTT. This sequence encodes CASSLWDNTEAFF.

This clone appeared once. V and J are TRBV7-2 and TRBJ2-7; 7 positions agree with TRBD2. The CDR3 runs 18 residues. Trimming took 2 bases from V and 4 from J; bases not matched to a gene: 17. Per the germline V gene, CDR1 is SGHTA and CDR2 is FQGNSA. As DNA, the CDR3 is TGTGCCAGCAGCTTAACAGCAGCGGGGACCCTCCTCGGGTACGAGCAGTACTTC. Translating gives CASSLTAAGTLLGYEQYF.

Comment on this clone: Other DNA sequences within the sample encode an identical CDR3. The gene calls are TRBV7-8 and TRBJ1-1, with D perhaps matching TRBD1 (5 bases). Germline CDR1 is SGHVS and CDR2 is FQNEAQ. The CDR3 has 14 amino acids. Trimming left V 3 bases short and J 0 bases short, with 8 bases between. This CDR3 reads CASSLSGLNTEAFF. As DNA, the CDR3 is TGTGCCAGCAGCTTGTCGGGACTGAACACTGAAGCTTTCTTT.

Turning to this clone: Within the sample, other DNA sequences also encode this same CDR3. This chain connects TRBV18 to TRBJ2-3, with D unresolved. The germline CDR1 and CDR2 sequences are KGHSH and LQKENI. V was pared by 2 bases and J by 2 bases, with 2 bases between. The CDR3 covers 12 residues. CDR3 region: CASSPSTDTQYF. CDR3 nucleotides: TGTGCCAGCTCACCATCCACAGATACGCAGTATTTT. The full variable domain, in which reference TRBV18 and TRBJ2-3 provide the parts outside the CDR3, is NAGVMQNPRHLVRRRGQEARLRCSPMKGHSHVYWYRQLPEEGLKFMVYLQKENIIDESGMPKERFSAEFPKEGPSILRIQQVVRGDSAAYFCASSPSTDTQYFGPGTRLTVL.

The rearrangement links TRBV29-1 to TRBJ2-3, with 9 bases fitting TRBD2. The ends lost 3 bases at V and 3 bases at J; junction bases unmatched: 7. The CDR3 is made up of 15 amino acids. Germline CDR1 and CDR2: SQVTM and ANQGSEA. CDR3 bases: TGCAGCGTTGACCCTAGCGGGGTATTAACAGATACGCAGTATTTT. Translating gives CSVDPSGVLTDTQYF.

As concerns this clone: This sample also contains other DNA sequences that code for the same CDR3. V is TRBV2 and J is TRBJ1-2; 8 bases are shared with TRBD1. V was clipped by 2 bases and J by 4 bases; unmatched bases: 3. Germline V gene lookup returns CDR1 SNHLY and CDR2 FYNNEI. The CDR3 spans 14 residues. The CDR3 DNA reads TGTGCCAGCAGTGAACAGGGGGCCGGCTATGGCTACACCTTC. The encoded protein is CASSEQGAGYGYTF.

The chain combines TRBV5-1 with TRBJ2-1, with 9 bases aligning to TRBD2. CDR1 and CDR2 from the germline V gene are SGHRS and YFSETQ. Trimming at V came to 4 bases and at J to 1 base, leaving 6 bases not matched to a gene. This CDR3 has 16 amino acids. CDR3 DNA sequence: TGCGCCAGCAGCCGATTAGCGGGAGAATCCTACAATGAGCAGTTCTTC. This gives the protein CASSRLAGESYNEQFF.

The chain has TRBV5-1 and TRBJ2-7; D gene uncertain. V lost 4 bases and J lost 2, with 10 bases in between. This CDR3 has 13 residues. Germline-derived CDR1 and CDR2 are SGHRS and YFSETQ. CDR3 protein: CASSTGSTYEQYF. In nucleotides, the CDR3 is TGCGCCAGCAGCACCGGGTCCACCTACGAGCAGTACTTC.

This chain uses TRBV18 with TRBJ1-2; 8 nucleotides align to TRBD1. The CDR3 is made up of 16 amino acids. With 2 bases clipped from V and 5 bases from J, the junction kept 10 bases outside the gene matches. In germline, CDR1 is KGHSH, CDR2 LQKENI. CDR3 nucleotide sequence: TGTGCCAGCTCACCAATCGGACAGGGCGATTGGTATGGCTACACCTTC. This encodes CASSPIGQGDWYGYTF.

V and J are TRBV25-1 and TRBJ2-1, with 9 bases aligning to TRBD2. V lost 3 bases and J lost 8; bases outside the gene matches: 11. Germline assignment: CDR1 MGHDK and CDR2 SYGVNS. CDR3 size: 16 residues. The CDR3 region has the DNA TGTGCCAGCAGTGACCCAACCCCCGGACTAGCGTATGAGCAGTTCTTC. This codes for CASSDPTPGLAYEQFF.

This chain uses TRBV18 with TRBJ2-3; D is uncertain. V was pared by 2 bases and J by 6 bases, with 12 bases between. This CDR3 spans 14 amino acids. In germline, CDR1 is KGHSH, CDR2 LQKENI. CDR3 loop: CASSPITVRDTQYF. CDR3 bases: TGTGCCAGCTCACCAATTACTGTGCGGGATACGCAGTATTTT.

This clone came up a few times. V usage is TRBV2 and J usage is TRBJ1-5, with D uncertain. Trimming removed 4 bases from V and 0 bases from J, with 16 bases in between. CDR3 length: 17 residues. Germline CDR1 reads SNHLY; CDR2 reads FYNNEI. The CDR3 nucleotides read TGTGCCAGCAGTGTCGGACGGCCCGGCATTAGCAATCAGCCCCAGCATTTT. Its protein product is CASSVGRPGISNQPQHF. The whole variable domain, remainder taken from reference TRBV2 and TRBJ1-5, is EPEVTQTPSHQVTQMGQEVILRCVPISNHLYFYWYRQILGQKVEFLVSFYNNEISEKSEIFDDQFSVERPDGSNFTLKIRSTKLEDSAMYFCASSVGRPGISNQPQHFGDGTRLSIL.

The chain is built from TRBV14 and TRBJ2-7; D is perhaps TRBD1 (6 bases). V was clipped by 1 base and J by 3 bases, with 13 bases between them. Germline V gene lookup returns CDR1 SGHDN and CDR2 FVKESK. The CDR3 contains 15 residues. The CDR3: CASSQGVDSYYEQYF. The CDR3, as DNA: TGTGCCAGCAGCCAAGGCGTGGACAGTTACTACGAGCAGTACTTC.